What follows are 31 T cell receptor beta chains derived from one specimen sequenced in a study of blood T cells in healthy people across ages. Sample-barcoded 5' priming and a J-beta primer mix drove a second PCR of about 7 to 12 cycles. TCRdb passed the 5' RACE reads through MiXCR, listing each CDR3 protein once. The sample gives more than 600,000 distinct CDR3 sequences, 20% to 25% of which show up once; 9.4% is in the top ten. The same data also went into a second study, on T cells of mothers and their children.

The sample taken for sequencing was blood. These receptors were taken from a boy between 10 and 17 years old in good health.

This chain connects TRBV25-1 to TRBJ2-1; D perhaps matches TRBD2 (7 bases). The CDR3 runs 17 residues. Germline CDR1 is MGHDK and CDR2 is SYGVNS. Trimming left V 2 bases short and J 4 bases short, with 18 bases between. In DNA, the CDR3 is TGTGCCAGCAGTGAAATTACCGTAGGGGGAGGGTACAATGAGCAGTTCTTC. This gives the protein CASSEITVGGGYNEQFF.

The chain couples TRBV5-1 to TRBJ2-7; D is undetermined. V lost 2 bases, J lost 7 bases, and 13 bases lay in between. Looked up from germline, CDR1 is SGHRS and CDR2 is YFSETQ. The CDR3 totals 13 residues. The CDR3 DNA sequence: TGCGCCAGCAGCTTCGCCGCTGCCGGAGAGCAGTACTTC. It translates to CASSFAAAGEQYF.

This chain connects TRBV7-8 to TRBJ2-1; 7 positions agree with TRBD1. CDR3 size: 18 residues. V shed 0 bases, J shed 7 bases, and the junction held 15 bases outside the gene matches. Germline CDR1 and CDR2: SGHVS and FQNEAQ. CDR3 sequence (DNA): TGTGCCAGCAGCTTAGCGGGGATTAAGTCGACAGGGAAAAATGAGCAGTTCTTC. Its protein is CASSLAGIKSTGKNEQFF.

Only a few counts were recorded for this clonotype. The chain employs TRBV11-2 and TRBJ2-1; TRBD2 might be the D (5 bases). The germline CDR1 and CDR2 sequences are SGHAT and FQNNGV. V was clipped by 1 base and J by 7 bases, with 20 bases between them. The length of the CDR3 is 17 residues. As DNA, the CDR3 is TGTGCCAGCAGCTTAGCGGATCTAGCCGAATTCGGTAATGAGCAGTTCTTC. As protein: CASSLADLAEFGNEQFF.

In its sample, this clonotype was seen a few times. The V call is TRBV5-6, the J call TRBJ1-1; 9 nucleotides line up with TRBD1. CDR1 is SGHDT, CDR2 YYEEEE, per germline. The J segment lost 3 bases and the V segment lost 2 bases, leaving 5 bases of the junction unmatched. The CDR3 loop spans 15 amino acids. The CDR3 bases are TGTGCCAGCAGCTTTCCCGGGACAGGGTACACTGAAGCTTTCTTT. This gives the protein CASSFPGTGYTEAFF.

This sequence joins TRBV4-1 and TRBJ1-3; the D is unclear. The CDR3 spans 15 residues. The ends were cut back, 3 bases at V and 4 bases at J, with 13 bases in the middle. The V gene's germline CDR1 is MGHRA and CDR2 YSYEKL. The CDR3 coding sequence is TGCGCCAGCAGCCAGGTCGCGGGGTCCGGAAACACCATATATTTT. Translated: CASSQVAGSGNTIYF.

Many counts were recorded for this clonotype. The genes are TRBV4-2 and TRBJ2-5, with 9 bases identical to TRBD2. The V gene's germline CDR1 is LGHNA and CDR2 YNFKEQ. V lost 3 bases, J lost 4 bases, and 12 bases stayed unmatched. This CDR3 is built from 17 residues. CDR3 region: CASSHVVAGEGRETQYF. In DNA form, the CDR3 reads TGTGCCAGCAGCCATGTAGTAGCGGGGGAAGGGAGAGAGACCCAGTACTTC.

This clonotype appeared many times. This chain links TRBV27 with TRBJ2-5; D gene uncertain. The germline V and J ends were trimmed by 7 bases and 4 bases, with 16 bases remaining between them. This CDR3 spans 14 amino acids. Germline assignment: CDR1 MNHEY and CDR2 SMNVEV (reference sequence). The CDR3 DNA follows: TGTGCCAGCACCCCGGCCTGGGGTGCAGAGACCCAGTACTTC. Translated, it gives CASTPAWGAETQYF.

Only a few counts were recorded for this clonotype. The rearrangement links TRBV4-2 to TRBJ2-6; D is undetermined. Trimming left V 0 bases short and J 3 bases short, with 6 bases between. This CDR3 has 15 amino acids. Germline V gene lookup returns CDR1 LGHNA and CDR2 YNFKEQ. CDR3 bases: TGTGCCAGCAGCCAAGATCTATTTGGGGCCAACGTCCTGACTTTC. The encoded protein is CASSQDLFGANVLTF.

A few counts support this clonotype. The chain combines TRBV7-2 with TRBJ2-5, with D perhaps matching TRBD1 or TRBD2 (7 bases each). The better agreement between TRBJ2-1 and the DNA end casts doubt on the J call. Per germline, CDR1 SGHTA and CDR2 FQGNSA. The CDR3 covers 15 residues. The chain's CDR3 is CASSLGPAGGDEQFF. DNA of the CDR3: TGTGCCAGCAGCTTAGGGCCCGCAGGGGGGGATGAGCAGTTCTTC.

This chain joins TRBV7-3 and TRBJ1-1; perhaps TRBD1 as D (6 bases). CDR1 is SGHTA, CDR2 FQGTGA, per germline. Between the trimmed V and J ends, which lost 6 bases and 1 base, there was a span of 12 bases. This CDR3 is 14 amino acids long. CDR3 nucleotides: TGTGCCAGCAGTACGGGACATTCGAACACTGAAGCTTTCTTT. The encoded protein is CASSTGHSNTEAFF. Drawing the rest from reference TRBV7-3 and TRBJ1-1, the complete variable domain is GAGVSQTPSNKVTEKGKYVELRCDPISGHTALYWYRQSLGQGPEFLIYFQGTGAADDSGLPNDRFFAVRPEGSVSTLKIQRTERGDSAVYLCASSTGHSNTEAFFGQGTRLTVV.

V is TRBV3-1 and J is TRBJ2-7; D perhaps matches TRBD2 (5 bases). The CDR3 covers 14 residues. The ends were cut back, 1 base at V and 4 bases at J, with 11 bases in the middle. Germline-derived CDR1 and CDR2 are LGHDT and YNNKEL (reference sequence). The CDR3 region has the DNA TGTGCCAGCAGCCAAGTATGGAGGCCTTACGAGCAGTACTTC. Its translation: CASSQVWRPYEQYF.

The rearrangement uses TRBV6-1 and TRBJ1-2; TRBD1 matches 8 bases. The germline CDR1 and CDR2 sequences are MNHNS and SASEGT. V shed 3 bases and J 2 bases; nucleotides not matched to a gene: 2. This CDR3 spans 14 amino acids. CDR3 residues: CASSEGQVNYGYTF. The CDR3 DNA reads TGTGCCAGCAGTGAGGGACAGGTCAACTATGGCTACACCTTC.

The chain employs TRBV5-1 and TRBJ1-5; D gene ambiguous. CDR3 length: 16 amino acids. Germline loops: CDR1 SGHRS, CDR2 YFSETQ. Trimming took off 4 bases at V and 4 bases at J, with 18 bases between the two ends. CDR3 in amino acids: CASSPSGAGGNQPQHF. The CDR3 DNA is TGCGCCAGCAGCCCCTCGGGTGCCGGTGGAAATCAGCCCCAGCATTTT.

The chain couples TRBV29-1 to TRBJ2-2; 11 bases match TRBD2. Germline V gives CDR1 SQVTM, CDR2 ANQGSEA. With V trimmed by 4 bases and J by 5 bases, 12 bases remained unmatched. The CDR3 is 17 residues long. CDR3 loop: CSVVDSFSSGRTGELFF. Written as DNA, the CDR3 is TGCAGCGTTGTTGATTCCTTTTCTAGCGGGAGGACCGGGGAGCTGTTTTTT.

This chain connects TRBV20-1 to TRBJ2-3; D call uncertain. The CDR3 extends over 12 amino acids. The germline V gene has CDR1 DFQATT and CDR2 SNEGSKA (reference sequence). V shed 7 bases and J shed 6 bases, with 14 bases lying between them. CDR3 in amino acids: CSVGPELDTQYF. CDR3 sequence (DNA): TGCAGTGTAGGGCCCGAGTTGGATACGCAGTATTTT.

The CDR3 sequence is CASLLSPGYTEAFF. DNA for the CDR3: TGCGCCAGCCTTTTATCCCCCGGCTACACTGAAGCTTTCTTT. V is TRBV5-1 and J is TRBJ1-1; D uncertain. The CDR3 consists of 14 residues. Trimming cost V 7 bases and J 3 bases, with 16 bases left between them. Germline V gives CDR1 SGHRS, CDR2 YFSETQ.

The J gene is TRBJ2-5, the V gene TRBV5-1; possible D gene TRBD2, 6 bases. From germline, CDR1 is SGHRS and CDR2 YFSETQ. V lost 3 bases to trimming and J lost 3 bases, with 15 bases between them. The CDR3 totals 15 residues. The CDR3 loop reads CASSSWRGLEETQYF. DNA for the CDR3: TGCGCCAGCAGCTCATGGAGGGGACTGGAAGAGACCCAGTACTTC.

This clonotype was picked up a small number of times. The chain couples TRBV6-5 to TRBJ1-1; D remains unclear. Germline-derived CDR1 and CDR2 are MNHEY and SVGAGI. The CDR3 runs to 13 residues. The germline V and J ends were trimmed by 7 bases and 1 base, with 10 bases remaining between them. In nucleotides, the CDR3 is TGTGCCAGCACTCGACGTGGGAACACTGAAGCTTTCTTT. Its protein product is CASTRRGNTEAFF.

This clonotype was found a few times. The CDR3 DNA sequence: TGTGCCAGCAGTTTAACAGGGCTCGCAGATACGCAGTATTTT. Amino acid sequence: CASSLTGLADTQYF. The chain uses TRBV28 and TRBJ2-3; possibly TRBD1 for D (6 bases). CDR3 size: 14 residues. Germline CDR1 and CDR2: MDHEN and SYDVKM. V lost 2 bases to trimming and J lost 4 bases, with 10 bases between them. The whole variable domain, remainder taken from reference TRBV28 and TRBJ2-3, is DVKVTQSSRYLVKRTGEKVFLECVQDMDHENMFWYRQDPGLGLRLIYFSYDVKMKEKGDIPEGYSVSREKKERFSLILESASTNQTSMYLCASSLTGLADTQYFGPGTRLTVL.

The table lists this clonotype with a few counts. The rearrangement joins TRBV28 to TRBJ2-5; 8 nucleotides align to TRBD2. There are 14 residues in the CDR3. J lost 6 bases, V lost 7 bases, and 10 bases had no gene match. Germline CDR1 MDHEN, CDR2 SYDVKM. The CDR3 loop is CASTSLSGGQTQYF. In DNA, the CDR3 is TGTGCCAGCACTTCCTTATCGGGAGGGCAGACCCAGTACTTC.

The sample holds a few counts of this clonotype. The chain links TRBV7-2 to TRBJ2-1; D might be TRBD2 (5 bases). Germline-derived CDR1 and CDR2 are SGHTA and FQGNSA. The CDR3 length is 16 residues. Trimming left V 5 bases short and J 4 bases short, with 18 bases between. The CDR3: CASSHREQPKYNEQFF. CDR3 DNA: TGTGCCAGCAGCCACCGGGAACAACCGAAATACAATGAGCAGTTCTTC.

This clonotype was seen a few times. The V call is TRBV29-1, the J call TRBJ2-4; D is possibly TRBD1 or TRBD2 (5 bases each). CDR1 is SQVTM and CDR2 is ANQGSEA in the germline V gene. The CDR3 length is 13 residues. Trimming removed 7 bases at V and 6 bases at J, with 16 bases between. The CDR3 protein is CSAIPAGTNIQYF. In DNA form, the CDR3 reads TGCAGCGCGATCCCGGCCGGGACAAACATTCAGTACTTC.

The rearrangement links TRBV11-1 to TRBJ1-1; D is unresolved. The germline CDR1 and CDR2 sequences are SGHAT and FQDESV (reference sequence). V lost 1 base to trimming and J lost 1 base, with 13 bases between them. The CDR3 totals 16 residues. The CDR3 DNA reads as TGTGCCAGCAGCTTAGGAGTGAATAGCAAGAACACTGAAGCTTTCTTT. Translation: CASSLGVNSKNTEAFF. Full variable domain (missing parts from reference TRBV11-1 and TRBJ1-1): EAEVAQSPRYKITEKSQAVAFWCDPISGHATLYWYRQILGQGPELLVQFQDESVVDDSQLPKDRFSAERLKGVDSTLKIQPAELGDSAMYLCASSLGVNSKNTEAFFGQGTRLTVV.

This rearrangement joins TRBV27 to TRBJ2-7, with 7 bases fitting TRBD1. V gave up 6 bases and J gave up 0 bases; unmatched junction bases: 8. The CDR3 contains 15 residues. The germline V gene has CDR1 MNHEY and CDR2 SMNVEV (reference sequence). The CDR3 DNA sequence: TGTGCCAGCAGCGACGACAGGGCCAGCTCCTACGAGCAGTACTTC. Amino acids: CASSDDRASSYEQYF.

V is TRBV9 and J is TRBJ1-2, with TRBD1 matching 10 bases. This CDR3 has 14 residues. CDR1 is SGDLS, CDR2 YYNGEE, per germline. Unmatched junction bases numbered 1, after V lost 2 bases and J lost 3 bases. In DNA, the CDR3 is TGTGCCAGCAGCGTCGGGACAGGGGACTATGGCTACACCTTC. It is translated as CASSVGTGDYGYTF.

Many counts were recorded for this clonotype. The V gene is TRBV16, the J gene TRBJ1-1; D remains unclear. The CDR3 consists of 14 residues. Germline CDR1 and CDR2: KGHSY and FQNENV. V was shortened by 4 bases and J by 0 bases, with 9 bases between the two germline ends. The CDR3 here is CASSPSPMNTEAFF. The CDR3 DNA reads TGTGCCAGCAGCCCTTCCCCCATGAACACTGAAGCTTTCTTT. Filled out from reference TRBV16 and TRBJ1-1, the complete variable domain reads GEEVAQTPKHLVRGEGQKAKLYCAPIKGHSYVFWYQQVLKNEFKFLISFQNENVFDETGMPKERFSAKCLPNSPCSLEIQATKLEDSAVYFCASSPSPMNTEAFFGQGTRLTVV.

This chain connects TRBV12-3 or TRBV12-4 to TRBJ2-5; the D gene could be TRBD1 or TRBD2 (5 bases each). The V end was cut by 1 base, the J end by 4 bases, with 13 bases between. There are 15 residues in the CDR3. CDR3 loop: CASSLVGAEGETQYF. The CDR3 region has the DNA TGTGCCAGCAGTTTAGTAGGGGCAGAGGGAGAGACCCAGTACTTC.

This clonotype was detected many times. The V call is TRBV7-2, the J call TRBJ1-2; TRBD1 agrees at 10 bases. Germline CDR1 reads SGHTA; CDR2 reads FQGNSA. This CDR3 region has 14 residues. Unmatched junction bases numbered 6, after V lost 5 bases and J lost 6 bases. CDR3 DNA sequence: TGTGCCAGCAGCCCTCCGGGACAGGGGAATGGCTACACCTTC. Translated: CASSPPGQGNGYTF.

V is TRBV7-2 and J is TRBJ2-7, with 7 bases fitting TRBD1. The CDR3 spans 15 residues. Germline assignment: CDR1 SGHTA and CDR2 FQGNSA. The junction had 5 bases not matched to a gene; V was cut back by 3 bases and J by 0 bases. The CDR3 nucleotides read TGTGCCAGCAGCTTTCGACAGGGATACTCCTACGAGCAGTACTTC. Amino acids: CASSFRQGYSYEQYF. Looking up the rest from reference TRBV7-2 and TRBJ2-7 gives the full variable domain: GAGVSQSPSNKVTEKGKDVELRCDPISGHTALYWYRQSLGQGLEFLIYFQGNSAPDKSGLPSDRFSAERTGGSVSTLTIQRTQQEDSAVYLCASSFRQGYSYEQYFGPGTRLTVT.

This clonotype was counted only a few times. Compared with germline, one end of the junction differs, possibly owing to a read error. The chain recombines TRBV6-6 with TRBJ2-5, with 10 bases lining up with TRBD2. The CDR3 totals 16 residues. CDR1 and CDR2 (germline): MNHNY, SVGAGI (reference sequence). Written as DNA, the CDR3 is TGTGCCAGCAATTACGTCCAGCGGGAGGGCCAAGAGACCCAGTACTTC. It codes for CASNYVQREGQETQYF.